The sequence of this T cell receptor (beta chain) was determined in a study of blood T cells in healthy people across ages (dated by TCRdb to the mid-2010s). About the study as a whole: In model experiments, roughly one uniquely barcoded TCR beta cDNA molecule per two T cells was captured by template switching. The donors were divided into four age groups: young (average approximately 17 years), middle-aged (about 40), aged (under 70) and long-lived (roughly 88). Using deep sequencing normalized with unique cDNA molecular identifiers, the study measured how TCR beta repertoire diversity changes with age. Two additional independent replicas of 1 million unique cDNA reads from the same blood draw were analyzed for two donors (one aged 18 to 30 and one aged 80 or older). What the study reported, not specific to this receptor: As age increased, observed TCR beta diversity per million T cells dropped in a roughly linear way, and a significant reduction was already evident by age roughly 36. The CMV infection status of donors was not known, potentially confounding age-related changes in expanded clonotypes. Observed TCR beta diversity correlated strongly with the percentage of naive T cells measured by flow cytometry. Compared with the aged group, the long-lived group had more naive CD4+ T cells, fewer expanded clones and increased TCR diversity, a pattern suggesting age selection. Estimates of total diversity based on one million sequenced T cells were regarded as lower bounds and as underestimates. Conclusive comparison of naive and antigen-experienced compartments was prevented by the profiling of bulk unsorted PBMCs.

A note on this clonotype: Its antigen specificity is not known. Per-base quality was not reported, and no clone a single base away is much larger than it.

The CDR3 runs 14 amino acids, cysteine and phenylalanine included. The CDR3 DNA has 42 bases and is translated from base 1. The germline V gene gives CDR1 as SQVTM and CDR2 as ANQGSEA. The 40 or so donors, aged roughly 6 to 90 years, were systemically healthy Caucasian individuals from Russia. Each donor gave 8 to 10 milliliters of peripheral blood, drawn into EDTA-treated Vacutainer tubes. Ficoll-Paque density-gradient centrifugation was used to isolate PBMCs, with at least 6 million per sample. Total RNA, at least 6 micrograms per sample, was extracted from PBMCs with Trizol reagent. For every donor, an aliquot of PBMCs went through flow cytometry to measure the percentages of naive CD45RAhigh/CD27high T cells. To prepare the library, 5' RACE was applied. The reads were generated on an Illumina HiSeq 2500. A second roughly 6 to 12 cycle PCR used a sample-barcoded 5' primer and a J-beta primer mix. Each TCR beta cDNA molecule received a unique molecular identifier from a template-switch 5' adaptor carrying 12 random nucleotides. Each sample yielded at least 3 million CDR3-containing paired-end reads. First-strand cDNA was synthesized from all RNA with the Mint cDNA synthesis kit, primed by a TRBC-specific oligonucleotide. After uracil-DNA glycosylase treatment, a first 18-cycle PCR used universal primers M1SS and BC2_uni_R on all cDNA. As for how the authors treated the data: For normalization, 1 million high-quality reads, each with a distinct molecular identifier, were randomly selected from each sample. Reads with shared molecular identifiers were discarded instead of being binned into consensus sequences. CDR3 identification, clonotype clustering and error correction used MiTCR with a Q25 quality threshold and the strictest error-elimination algorithm. A nonparametric unseen species model with Euler transformation was used to estimate lower-bound total TCR beta diversity. Using fastp at Q25 and MiXCR, TCRdb reprocessed the public reads and kept productive beta chains. Rows with a matching CDR3 protein are joined into one entry that keeps the most common DNA and genes. It is TCRdb's table, rather than the study itself, that gives the V and J calls and clone size. The sample data list about 760,000 distinct CDR3 sequences, and around 25% of these were observed just once. 9.4% of the sample comes from the top ten.

These data also featured in a second study, about T cells of mothers and their children. Taken from the second paper: Donors were nine systemically healthy Caucasian individuals: three mothers and their six children. cDNA synthesis used all of the extracted RNA, with around 1.4 ug of RNA in each 15 ul reaction. Sample barcodes and 2-4 random nucleotides were added via the M1S primer in the second PCR. Over 8.5 million TCR beta CDR3 reads were obtained for each mother, and some 3.1 million reads were obtained for each child. Thymic selection shapes the output of TCR recombination in a similar way in related and unrelated pairs, and inherited differences have a minor effect. Normalized repertoire overlap was always found to be slightly, but never significantly, higher in related mother-child pairs than in unrelated mother-child pairs. No persistent microchimeric T cell clones were detected, at a sensitivity of 90 to 100 clones per million clonotypes. In the study, deep NGS was used to compare the TCR beta repertoires of mothers and children, and features distinguishing related mother-child pairs from unrelated individuals were sought. The mean age was about 38 +/- 4 years for the mothers and about 12 +/- 4 years for the children. After adapter ligation with NEBNext reagents, the libraries were sequenced on Illumina HiSeq 2000 with 100+100 nt paired-end reads. Mother and child libraries were prepared a month apart and sequenced in separate runs to prevent cross-contamination. For each donor, between 500,000 and 2,000,000 distinct TCR beta clonotypes were identified. Naive TCR beta clonotypes were estimated from low-frequency clonotypes matched to each donor's FACS-determined naive share, without sorting.

The clonotype comes from a boy aged 5-17 years in good health. The chain was built from TRBV29-1 and TRBJ2-3, and 7 bases in between align with TRBD2. Sequenced input: blood. The bases read TGCATTCTAGGGCTAGCGGACCGCACAGATACGCAGTATTTT. This codes for CILGLADRTDTQYF.